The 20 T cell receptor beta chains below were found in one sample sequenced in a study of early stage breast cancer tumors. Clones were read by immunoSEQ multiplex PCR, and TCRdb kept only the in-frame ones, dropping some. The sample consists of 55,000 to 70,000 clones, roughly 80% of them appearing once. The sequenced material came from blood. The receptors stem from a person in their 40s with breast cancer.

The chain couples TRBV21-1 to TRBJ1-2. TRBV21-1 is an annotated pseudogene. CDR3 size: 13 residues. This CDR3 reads CASSKGGGLGYTF. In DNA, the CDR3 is TGTGCCAGCAGCAAAGGAGGAGGACTTGGCTACACCTTC.

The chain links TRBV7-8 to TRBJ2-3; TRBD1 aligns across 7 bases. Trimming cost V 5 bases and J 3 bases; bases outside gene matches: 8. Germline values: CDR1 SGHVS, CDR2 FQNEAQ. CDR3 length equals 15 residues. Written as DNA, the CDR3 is TGTGCCAGCAGCGCCCGGACAGGCCAAACAGATACGCAGTATTTT. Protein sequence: CASSARTGQTDTQYF.

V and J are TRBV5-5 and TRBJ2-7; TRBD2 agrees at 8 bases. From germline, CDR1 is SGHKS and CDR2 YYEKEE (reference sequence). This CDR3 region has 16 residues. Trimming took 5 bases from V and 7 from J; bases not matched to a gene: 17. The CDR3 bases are TGTGCCAGCAGTTTTGCGGTGGAGCGGGAGTGGGAAGAGCAGTACTTC. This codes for CASSFAVEREWEEQYF.

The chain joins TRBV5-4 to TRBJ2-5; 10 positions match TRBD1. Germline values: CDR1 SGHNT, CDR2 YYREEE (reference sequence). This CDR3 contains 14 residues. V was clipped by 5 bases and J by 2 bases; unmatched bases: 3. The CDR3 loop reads CASSGQGVQETQYF. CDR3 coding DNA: TGTGCCAGCAGTGGACAGGGGGTACAAGAGACCCAGTACTTC.

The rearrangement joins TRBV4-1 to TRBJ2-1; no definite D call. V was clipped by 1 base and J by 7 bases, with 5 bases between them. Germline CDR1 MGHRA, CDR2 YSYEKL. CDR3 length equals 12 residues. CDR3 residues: CASSQAYNEQFF. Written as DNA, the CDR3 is TGCGCCAGCAGCCAAGCATATAATGAGCAGTTCTTC.

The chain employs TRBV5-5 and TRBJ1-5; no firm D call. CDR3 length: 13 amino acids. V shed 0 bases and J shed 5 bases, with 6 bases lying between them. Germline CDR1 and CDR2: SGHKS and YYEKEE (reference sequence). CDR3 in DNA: TGTGCCAGCAGCTTGGCGCTGGATCAGCCCCAGCATTTT. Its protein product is CASSLALDQPQHF.

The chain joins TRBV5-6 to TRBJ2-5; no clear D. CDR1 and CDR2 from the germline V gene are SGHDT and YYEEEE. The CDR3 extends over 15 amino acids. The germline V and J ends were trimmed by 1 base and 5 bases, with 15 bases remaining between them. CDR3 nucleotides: TGTGCCAGCAGCTTGCTGGCCGGGCGTGAGGAGACCCAGTACTTC. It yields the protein CASSLLAGREETQYF. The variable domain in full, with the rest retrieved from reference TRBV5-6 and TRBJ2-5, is DAGVTQSPTHLIKTRGQQVTLRCSPKSGHDTVSWYQQALGQGPQFIFQYYEEEERQRGNFPDRFSGHQFPNYSSELNVNALLLGDSALYLCASSLLAGREETQYFGPGTRLLVL.

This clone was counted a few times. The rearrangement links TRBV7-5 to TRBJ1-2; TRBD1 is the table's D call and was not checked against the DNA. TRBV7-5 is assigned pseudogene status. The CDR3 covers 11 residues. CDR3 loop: CARSTTYGYTF. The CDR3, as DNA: TGTGCCAGATCCACAACCTATGGCTACACCTTC.

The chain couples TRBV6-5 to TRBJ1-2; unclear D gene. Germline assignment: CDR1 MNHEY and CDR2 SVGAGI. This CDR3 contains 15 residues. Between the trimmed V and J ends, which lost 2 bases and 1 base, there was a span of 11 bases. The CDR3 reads CASSYDAGLNYGYTF. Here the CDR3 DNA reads TGTGCCAGCAGTTACGACGCAGGCCTTAACTATGGCTACACCTTC.

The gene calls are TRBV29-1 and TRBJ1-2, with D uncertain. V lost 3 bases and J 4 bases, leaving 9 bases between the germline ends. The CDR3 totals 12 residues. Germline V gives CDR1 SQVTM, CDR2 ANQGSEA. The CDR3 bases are TGCAGCGTTGATCGGCAGTCCTATGGCTACACCTTC. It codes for CSVDRQSYGYTF. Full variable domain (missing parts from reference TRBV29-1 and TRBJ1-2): SAVISQKPSRDICQRGTSLTIQCQVDSQVTMMFWYRQQPGQSLTLIATANQGSEATYESGFVIDKFPISRPNLTFSTLTVSNMSPEDSSIYLCSVDRQSYGYTFGSGTRLTVV.

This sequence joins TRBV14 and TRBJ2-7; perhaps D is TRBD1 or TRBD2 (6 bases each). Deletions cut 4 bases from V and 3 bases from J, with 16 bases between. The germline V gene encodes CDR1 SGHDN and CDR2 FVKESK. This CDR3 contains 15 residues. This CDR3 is CASSLAVRGVYEQYF. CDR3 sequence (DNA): TGTGCCAGCAGCCTAGCCGTGAGGGGGGTCTACGAGCAGTACTTC.

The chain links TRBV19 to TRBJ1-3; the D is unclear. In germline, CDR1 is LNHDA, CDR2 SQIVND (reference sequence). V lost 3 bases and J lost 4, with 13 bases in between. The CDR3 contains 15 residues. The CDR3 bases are TGTGCCAGTAGTATTTCAAGACTCGGAGGAAACACCATATATTTT. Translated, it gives CASSISRLGGNTIYF.

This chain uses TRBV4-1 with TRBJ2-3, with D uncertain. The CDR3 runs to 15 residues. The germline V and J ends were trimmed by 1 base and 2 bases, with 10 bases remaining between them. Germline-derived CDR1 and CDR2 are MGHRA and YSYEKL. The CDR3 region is CASSQGTASTDTQYF. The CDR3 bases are TGCGCCAGCAGCCAAGGGACCGCCTCCACAGATACGCAGTATTTT.

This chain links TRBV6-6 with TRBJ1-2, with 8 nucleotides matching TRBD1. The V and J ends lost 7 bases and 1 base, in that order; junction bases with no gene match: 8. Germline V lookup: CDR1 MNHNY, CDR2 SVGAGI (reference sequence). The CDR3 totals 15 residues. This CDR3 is CASNKGQDLNYGYTF. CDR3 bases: TGTGCCAGCAATAAGGGACAGGATCTTAACTATGGCTACACCTTC.

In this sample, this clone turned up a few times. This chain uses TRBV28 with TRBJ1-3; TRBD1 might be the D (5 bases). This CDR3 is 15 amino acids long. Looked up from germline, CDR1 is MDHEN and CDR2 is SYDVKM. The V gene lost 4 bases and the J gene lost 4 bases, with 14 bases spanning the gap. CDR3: CASSSTRGVGNTIYF. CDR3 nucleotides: TGTGCCAGCAGTTCCACCCGGGGGGTGGGAAACACCATATATTTT.

This CDR3 is CASTTQQGSNQPQHF. CDR3 DNA sequence: TGTGCCAGTACTACGCAACAGGGGTCCAATCAGCCCCAGCATTTT. The V and J genes are TRBV19 and TRBJ1-5, with TRBD1 matching over 7 bases. The germline V gene has CDR1 LNHDA and CDR2 SQIVND (reference sequence). V dropped 7 bases and J dropped 3; count of bases not matched to a gene: 9. The CDR3 extends over 15 amino acids.

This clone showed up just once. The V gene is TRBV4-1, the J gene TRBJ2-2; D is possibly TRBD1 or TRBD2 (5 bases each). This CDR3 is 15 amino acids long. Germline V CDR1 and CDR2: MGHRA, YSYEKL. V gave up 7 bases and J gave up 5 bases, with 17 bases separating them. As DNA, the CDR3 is TGCGCCAGCACCCGGGGCAGGGATTTGACCGGGGAGCTGTTTTTT. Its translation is CASTRGRDLTGELFF.

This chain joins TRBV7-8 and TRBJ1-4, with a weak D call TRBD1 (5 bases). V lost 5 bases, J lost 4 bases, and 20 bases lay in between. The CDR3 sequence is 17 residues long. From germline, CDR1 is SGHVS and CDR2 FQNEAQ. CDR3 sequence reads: CASSTTSGQRGNEKLFF. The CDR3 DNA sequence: TGTGCCAGCAGCACGACGTCAGGGCAGAGGGGTAATGAAAAACTGTTTTTT.

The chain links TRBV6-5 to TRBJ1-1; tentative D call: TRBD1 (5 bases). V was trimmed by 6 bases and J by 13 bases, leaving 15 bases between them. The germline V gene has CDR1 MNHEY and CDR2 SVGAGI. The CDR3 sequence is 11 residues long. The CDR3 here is CASRGEGYYFF. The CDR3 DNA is TGTGCCAGCAGGGGGGAAGGGTATTATTTCTTT.

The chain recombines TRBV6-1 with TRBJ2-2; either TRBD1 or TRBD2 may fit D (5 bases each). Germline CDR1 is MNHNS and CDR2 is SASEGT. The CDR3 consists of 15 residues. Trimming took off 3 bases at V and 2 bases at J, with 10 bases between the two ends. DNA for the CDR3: TGTGCCAGCAGTGATTGGGACGAAAACACCGGGGAGCTGTTTTTT. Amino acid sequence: CASSDWDENTGELFF.